These T cell receptor beta chains were read from a single sample in a study of blood T cell repertoires in COVID-19. Produced via immunoSEQ multiplex PCR; TCRdb's table is partial and in-frame only. Of some 62,000 clones in the sample, approximately 90% were seen once. The sequenced sample was peripheral blood. The receptors derive from a woman aged 60-70 years with COVID-19, enrolled during active disease. The CDR3 runs from the conserved cysteine through the conserved F or W. D genes are given only for firm matches. The size entry is marked missing in some rows and otherwise reads once, few, many or a size class.

size: .
J: TRBJ2-5
V: TRBV4-2
D: .
CDR3: CASSYPSNEETQYF
DNA: TGTGCCAGCAGCTACCCTAGCAACGAAGAGACCCAGTACTTC

size: .
J: TRBJ1-3
V: TRBV21-1
D: .
CDR3: CASSKTGELGGNTIYF
DNA: TGTGCCAGCAGCAAAACAGGGGAGTTAGGTGGAAACACCATATATTTT

size: .
J: TRBJ1-3
V: TRBV7-2
D: .
CDR3: CASSLGRVGNTIYF
DNA: TGTGCCAGCAGCCTCGGCAGGGTGGGAAACACCATATATTTT

size: few
J: TRBJ2-7
V: TRBV29-1
D: TRBD2
CDR3: CSVAIEGVAGGFNEQYF
DNA: TGCAGCGTTGCGATTGAAGGTGTAGCGGGAGGTTTCAACGAGCAGTACTTC

size: once
J: TRBJ2-1
V: TRBV6-2/TRBV6-3
D: TRBD2
CDR3: CASSYTFGLGSGEQFF
DNA: TGTGCCAGCAGTTACACCTTCGGACTAGGTAGCGGTGAGCAGTTCTTC

size: .
J: TRBJ2-2
V: TRBV9
D: .
CDR3: CASKGIRGTGELFF
DNA: TGTGCCAGCAAAGGGATCCGGGGCACCGGGGAGCTGTTTTTT

size: .
J: TRBJ1-4
V: TRBV30
D: .
CDR3: CACSKDGGTNEKLFF
DNA: TGTGCCTGTTCTAAGGACGGGGGAACTAATGAAAAACTGTTTTTT

size: .
J: TRBJ2-2
V: TRBV9
D: .
CDR3: CASSVDSGNTGELFF
DNA: TGTGCCAGCAGCGTAGATAGCGGGAACACCGGGGAGCTGTTTTTT

size: .
J: TRBJ1-4
V: TRBV5-5
D: .
CDR3: CASSPSRGFGEKLFF
DNA: TGTGCCAGCAGCCCTTCTAGGGGGTTTGGTGAAAAACTGTTTTTT

size: .
J: TRBJ1-1
V: TRBV11-3
D: .
CDR3: CASSFYIKNTEAFF
DNA: TGTGCCAGCAGCTTTTACATTAAGAACACTGAAGCTTTCTTT

size: .
J: TRBJ2-1
V: TRBV10-3
D: TRBD2
CDR3: CAITRGRGNEQFF
DNA: TGTGCCATCACTCGCGGGAGGGGAAACGAGCAGTTCTTC

size: .
J: TRBJ2-1
V: TRBV12-5
D: .
CDR3: CASGPRPGFEQFF
DNA: TGTGCTAGTGGCCCTCGGCCGGGTTTTGAGCAGTTCTTC

size: .
J: TRBJ1-1
V: TRBV29-1
D: TRBD1
CDR3: CSVMKGGASEAFF
DNA: TGCAGCGTTATGAAAGGGGGCGCGAGTGAAGCTTTCTTT

size: once
J: TRBJ2-7
V: TRBV6-6
D: .
CDR3: CASSLFSESYEQYF
DNA: TGTGCCAGCAGTCTCTTTTCAGAATCCTACGAGCAGTACTTC

size: .
J: TRBJ1-2
V: TRBV5-1
D: .
CDR3: CASSREDNNYGYTF
DNA: TGCGCCAGCAGCCGGGAGGACAATAACTATGGCTACACCTTC

size: .
J: TRBJ2-1
V: TRBV7-2
D: TRBD2
CDR3: CASSLTRLAGDNEQFF
DNA: TGTGCCAGCAGCTTAACCCGACTAGCGGGCGATAATGAGCAGTTCTTC

size: .
J: TRBJ2-7
V: TRBV18
D: TRBD2
CDR3: CASSPLRGTTHYEQYF
DNA: TGTGCCAGCTCACCACTACGCGGGACTACCCACTACGAGCAGTACTTC

size: .
J: TRBJ2-3
V: TRBV7-9
D: TRBD2
CDR3: CASSLDAGAIDTQYF
DNA: TGTGCCAGCAGCTTAGATGCGGGAGCTATAGATACGCAGTATTTT

size: .
J: TRBJ1-3
V: TRBV18
D: .
CDR3: CASSVRGSGNTIYF
DNA: TGTGCCAGCTCGGTCCGGGGTTCTGGAAACACCATATATTTT

size: once
J: TRBJ2-3
V: TRBV19
D: .
CDR3: CASSIEGTSQYF
DNA: TGTGCCAGTAGTATAGAAGGGACATCCCAGTATTTT

size: .
J: TRBJ2-1
V: TRBV7-2
D: .
CDR3: CASSAYSQGRNEQFF
DNA: TGTGCCAGCAGCGCCTACTCGCAGGGGCGGAATGAGCAGTTCTTC

size: .
J: TRBJ1-5
V: TRBV6-2/TRBV6-3
D: .
CDR3: CASSQGYSNQPQHF
DNA: TGTGCCAGCAGTCAGGGTTATAGCAATCAGCCCCAGCATTTT

size: .
J: TRBJ2-7
V: TRBV12-3/TRBV12-4
D: .
CDR3: CASSLGNREQYF
DNA: TGTGCCAGCAGTTTAGGTAACAGGGAACAGTACTTC

size: .
J: TRBJ1-2
V: TRBV5-4
D: .
CDR3: CASSRERVGYTF
DNA: TGTGCCAGCAGCCGCGAGAGGGTAGGCTACACCTTC

size: .
J: TRBJ1-1
V: TRBV29-1
D: .
CDR3: CSVVEGIEAFF
DNA: TGCAGCGTTGTTGAGGGAATTGAAGCTTTCTTT

size: once
J: TRBJ1-4
V: TRBV29-1
D: .
CDR3: CSVNKGMGEKLFF
DNA: TGCAGCGTTAATAAGGGGATGGGTGAAAAACTGTTTTTT

size: .
J: TRBJ2-3
V: TRBV27
D: .
CDR3: CASRIRVTDTQYF
DNA: TGTGCCAGCAGAATTCGGGTCACAGATACGCAGTATTTT

size: .
J: TRBJ1-3
V: TRBV3-1/TRBV3-2
D: .
CDR3: CASSQQTVSGNTIYF
DNA: TGTGCCAGCAGTCAACAAACAGTCTCTGGAAACACCATATATTTT

size: .
J: TRBJ1-5
V: TRBV28
D: .
CDR3: CASSARQGLNSNQPQHF
DNA: TGTGCCAGCAGTGCTCGCCAGGGACTGAATAGCAATCAGCCCCAGCATTTT

size: .
J: TRBJ2-7
V: TRBV24-1
D: .
CDR3: CATSGRVRPYEQYF
DNA: TGTGCCACCAGTGGGAGGGTGCGCCCCTACGAGCAGTACTTC

size: .
J: TRBJ2-1
V: TRBV19
D: TRBD2
CDR3: CASSDFGAGGYNEQFF
DNA: TGTGCCAGTAGTGACTTCGGCGCGGGAGGCTACAATGAGCAGTTCTTC

size: .
J: TRBJ1-2
V: TRBV19
D: .
CDR3: CASSIPDLIGGYTF
DNA: TGTGCCAGTAGTATCCCGGACTTAATAGGGGGCTACACCTTC

size: .
J: TRBJ2-3
V: TRBV10-3
D: TRBD2
CDR3: CAISELLAGEADTQYF
DNA: TGTGCCATCAGTGAGTTATTAGCGGGAGAGGCAGATACGCAGTATTTT

size: .
J: TRBJ1-1
V: TRBV11-3
D: TRBD1
CDR3: CASTLDRVNTEAFF
DNA: TGTGCCAGCACCCTGGACAGGGTTAACACTGAAGCTTTCTTT

size: .
J: TRBJ2-1
V: TRBV5-1
D: .
CDR3: CASSRTEDEQFF
DNA: TGCGCCAGCAGCCGGACAGAGGATGAGCAGTTCTTC

size: few
J: TRBJ1-1
V: TRBV28
D: .
CDR3: CASSKRRGFRTEAFF
DNA: TGTGCCAGCAGTAAACGGCGGGGATTTCGGACTGAAGCTTTCTTT

size: once
J: TRBJ2-7
V: TRBV15
D: .
CDR3: CATSKLASSYEQYF
DNA: TGTGCCACCAGCAAGCTAGCTTCCTCCTACGAGCAGTACTTC

size: .
J: TRBJ2-5
V: TRBV11-3
D: TRBD1
CDR3: CASSPRTGGQETQYF
DNA: TGTGCCAGCAGCCCCCGGACAGGGGGGCAAGAGACCCAGTACTTC

size: .
J: TRBJ1-5
V: TRBV6-6
D: .
CDR3: CASSYGAYSNQPQHF
DNA: TGTGCCAGCAGTTACGGGGCGTATAGCAATCAGCCCCAGCATTTT

size: .
J: TRBJ2-5
V: TRBV2
D: .
CDR3: CASSDASWETQYF
DNA: TGTGCCAGCAGTGACGCGAGCTGGGAGACCCAGTACTTC

size: .
J: TRBJ2-3
V: TRBV3-1/TRBV3-2
D: TRBD2
CDR3: CASSQDHSSGGGQYF
DNA: TGTGCCAGCAGCCAAGATCATTCTAGCGGAGGTGGGCAGTATTTT

size: once
J: TRBJ2-7
V: TRBV30
D: .
CDR3: CAWSRGLTTYEQYF
DNA: TGTGCCTGGAGTAGAGGACTTACCACCTACGAGCAGTACTTC